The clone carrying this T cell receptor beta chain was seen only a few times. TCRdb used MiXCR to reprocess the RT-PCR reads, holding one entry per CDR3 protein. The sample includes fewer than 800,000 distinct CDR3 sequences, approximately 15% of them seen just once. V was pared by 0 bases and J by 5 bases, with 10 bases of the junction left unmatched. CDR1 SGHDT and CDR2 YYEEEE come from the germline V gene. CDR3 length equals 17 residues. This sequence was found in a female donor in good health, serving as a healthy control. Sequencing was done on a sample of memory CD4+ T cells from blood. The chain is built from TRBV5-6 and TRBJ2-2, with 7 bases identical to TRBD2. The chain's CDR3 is CASSLAGGRASTGELFF. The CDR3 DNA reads TGTGCCAGCAGCTTGGCCGGGGGGAGGGCCAGTACCGGGGAGCTGTTTTTT.